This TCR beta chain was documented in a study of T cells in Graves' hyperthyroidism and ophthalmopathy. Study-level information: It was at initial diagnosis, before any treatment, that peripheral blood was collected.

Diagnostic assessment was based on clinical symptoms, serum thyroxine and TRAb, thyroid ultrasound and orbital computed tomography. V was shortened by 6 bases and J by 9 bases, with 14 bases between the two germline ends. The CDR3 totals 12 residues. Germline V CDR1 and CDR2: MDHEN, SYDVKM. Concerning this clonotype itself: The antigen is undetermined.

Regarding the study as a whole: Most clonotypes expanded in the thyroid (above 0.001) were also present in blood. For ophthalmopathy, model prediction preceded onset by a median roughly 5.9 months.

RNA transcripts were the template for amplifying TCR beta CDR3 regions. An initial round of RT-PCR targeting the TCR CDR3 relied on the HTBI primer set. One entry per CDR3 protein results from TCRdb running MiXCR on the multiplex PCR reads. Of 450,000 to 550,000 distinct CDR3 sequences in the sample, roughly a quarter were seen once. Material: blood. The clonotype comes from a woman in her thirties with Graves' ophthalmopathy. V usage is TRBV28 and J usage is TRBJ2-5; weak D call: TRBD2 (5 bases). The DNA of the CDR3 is TGTGCCAGCAGCCCTACTCTGCGGGCCCAGTACTTC. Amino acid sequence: CASSPTLRAQYF.